Listed below are T cell receptor beta chains from one sample, sequenced in a study of blood T cells in healthy people across ages. TCRdb ran MiXCR on the 5' RACE reads and lists one entry per CDR3 protein. The sample gives roughly 1.9 million distinct CDR3 sequences, approximately 40% of which show up once; 20% to 25% is in the top ten. What was sequenced was blood. These receptors all come from a human donor in good health. Both conserved end residues are part of each CDR3. D genes are given only for firm matches. Only some rows state a clone size, as once, few, many or a class for expanded clones.

CDR3aa: CASSLLEFVGTQYF; CDR3nt: TGTGCCAGCAGCTTGCTAGAGTTCGTGGGTACGCAGTATTTT; v_gene: TRBV5-5; j_gene: TRBJ2-3; d_gene: -; abundance: -
CDR3aa: CASSLGGGLKNEQFF; CDR3nt: TGTGCCAGCAGTCTAGGCGGGGGGCTTAAAAATGAGCAGTTCTTC; v_gene: TRBV6-6; j_gene: TRBJ2-1; d_gene: TRBD2; abundance: -
CDR3aa: CASSFLSGGNEQYF; CDR3nt: TGTGCCAGCAGCTTTCTAAGCGGGGGGAACGAGCAGTACTTC; v_gene: TRBV7-2; j_gene: TRBJ2-7; d_gene: TRBD2; abundance: -
CDR3aa: CASSLDPMNTEAFF; CDR3nt: TGTGCCAGCAGCTTAGACCCTATGAACACTGAAGCTTTCTTT; v_gene: TRBV7-6; j_gene: TRBJ1-1; d_gene: -; abundance: -
CDR3aa: CASSLLGELGNYGYTF; CDR3nt: TGTGCCAGCAGTTTATTGGGGGAACTAGGAAACTATGGCTACACCTTC; v_gene: TRBV27; j_gene: TRBJ1-2; d_gene: -; abundance: few
CDR3aa: CSVEGLTGQGTYNEQFF; CDR3nt: TGCAGCGTTGAGGGTCTTACGGGACAGGGAACTTACAATGAGCAGTTCTTC; v_gene: TRBV29-1; j_gene: TRBJ2-1; d_gene: TRBD1; abundance: -
CDR3aa: CASSLSWQYNSPLHF; CDR3nt: TGTGCCAGCAGTTTAAGTTGGCAGTATAATTCGCCCCTCCACTTT; v_gene: TRBV27; j_gene: TRBJ1-6; d_gene: -; abundance: once
CDR3aa: CASERQSSYNEQFF; CDR3nt: TGTGCCAGCGAAAGACAGAGCTCCTACAATGAGCAGTTCTTC; v_gene: TRBV6-2/TRBV6-3; j_gene: TRBJ2-1; d_gene: -; abundance: -
CDR3aa: CASSSRQGRPNTEAFF; CDR3nt: TGTGCCAGCAGTTCCCGGCAGGGCAGACCGAACACTGAAGCTTTCTTT; v_gene: TRBV12-3/TRBV12-4; j_gene: TRBJ1-1; d_gene: -; abundance: few
CDR3aa: CASSSRERRNYGYTF; CDR3nt: TGTGCCAGCAGTTCAAGGGAAAGAAGAAACTATGGCTACACCTTC; v_gene: TRBV12-3/TRBV12-4; j_gene: TRBJ1-2; d_gene: -; abundance: -
CDR3aa: CSAMTSGVQETQYF; CDR3nt: TGCAGTGCTATGACTAGCGGGGTACAAGAGACCCAGTACTTC; v_gene: TRBV20-1; j_gene: TRBJ2-5; d_gene: TRBD2; abundance: once
CDR3aa: CASSYDGQGEQPQHF; CDR3nt: TGCGCCAGCAGCTACGATGGACAGGGTGAACAGCCCCAGCATTTT; v_gene: TRBV5-1; j_gene: TRBJ1-5; d_gene: TRBD1; abundance: -
CDR3aa: CASSQSPGQGIEQYF; CDR3nt: TGCGCCAGCAGCCAGTCCCCGGGACAGGGGATTGAGCAGTACTTC; v_gene: TRBV4-3; j_gene: TRBJ2-7; d_gene: TRBD1; abundance: -
CDR3aa: CASSVASGGAFEQFF; CDR3nt: TGTGCCAGCAGCGTGGCTAGCGGGGGGGCTTTTGAGCAGTTCTTC; v_gene: TRBV9; j_gene: TRBJ2-1; d_gene: TRBD2; abundance: -
CDR3aa: CASSLITLPWTDRIRGGYGYTF; CDR3nt: TGTGCCAGCAGCTTAATAACTCTACCGTGGACAGACCGCATCCGTGGGGGCTATGGCTACACCTTC; v_gene: TRBV7-6; j_gene: TRBJ1-2; d_gene: -; abundance: -
CDR3aa: CASSQGGGQGAYYEQYF; CDR3nt: TGCGCCAGCAGCCAAGGCGGGGGACAGGGGGCGTACTACGAGCAGTACTTC; v_gene: TRBV4-1; j_gene: TRBJ2-7; d_gene: TRBD1; abundance: -
CDR3aa: CASSETGLGREKLFF; CDR3nt: TGCGCCAGCAGTGAGACAGGGTTGGGACGGGAAAAACTGTTTTTT; v_gene: TRBV4-1; j_gene: TRBJ1-4; d_gene: TRBD1; abundance: -